Below are 5 T cell receptor beta chains sequenced from a single sample in a study of low-dose radiotherapy and immunotherapy resistance in tumors. cDNA synthesis used a TRAV/TRBV-specific primer set for both chains. A constant-region primer paired with the V-primer adapter amplified TCRs over around 18 PCR cycles. TCRdb processed the reads anew with MiXCR; each CDR3 protein has one entry. The sample shows under 11,000 distinct CDR3 sequences, approximately 51% of them seen only once. The receptors originated from a human donor with advanced metastatic prostate, ovarian, gallbladder or colorectal cancer (not recorded which). This table probably holds off-target reads from a library built for another chain.

The chain combines TRBV6-5 with TRBJ1-2, with TRBD1 as a possible D gene (5 bases). This CDR3 spans 14 amino acids. V shed 2 bases and J shed 0 bases, with 7 bases lying between them. Germline CDR1 and CDR2: MNHEY and SVGAGI. CDR3 DNA sequence: TGTGCCAGCAGTTACAGGGACGCTAACTATGGCTACACCTTC. Residues: CASSYRDANYGYTF.

The V and J genes are TRBV4-1 and TRBJ1-3, with D unclear. The CDR3 is 14 residues long. Per germline, CDR1 MGHRA and CDR2 YSYEKL. Deletions cut 0 bases from V and 7 bases from J, with 10 bases between. The CDR3 bases are TGCGCCAGCAGCCAAGATCGTCCCCGGAACACCATATATTTT. Translation: CASSQDRPRNTIYF.

This clonotype was counted only a few times. Here the CDR3 DNA reads TGTGCCAGCCGCACTGGGAGGGGACAGGCCCGCTCCTACGAGCAGTACTTC. Translated, it gives CASRTGRGQARSYEQYF. The gene calls are TRBV28 and TRBJ2-7; a weak D match, TRBD1 (8 bases). The V gene's germline CDR1 is MDHEN and CDR2 SYDVKM. The CDR3 has 17 amino acids. Trimming took 8 bases from V and 0 from J, leaving 23 bases between them.

This clonotype was counted between two and nine times. The rearrangement uses TRBV14 and TRBJ2-1, with 9 bases lining up with TRBD1. Germline V gene lookup returns CDR1 SGHDN and CDR2 FVKESK. The CDR3 is made up of 14 amino acids. Losses at the gene ends were 4 bases for V and 7 bases for J; bases not matched to a gene: 5. Here the CDR3 DNA reads TGTGCCAGCAGCCCGGGACAGGGAAGAAATGAGCAGTTCTTC. This encodes CASSPGQGRNEQFF.

CDR3 in amino acids: CASSSDRDGVRYF. The CDR3 DNA follows: TGTGCCAGCAGCTCAGATAGGGACGGGGTGAGGTACTTC. V usage is TRBV11-2 and J usage is TRBJ2-7, with D perhaps TRBD1 or TRBD2 (5 bases each). With 4 bases removed from V and 12 bases from J, the gap between germline ends came to 19 bases. Looked up from germline, CDR1 is SGHAT and CDR2 is FQNNGV. This CDR3 has 13 amino acids.